This entry lists 31 T cell receptor beta chains sequenced from one sample in a study of cytomegalovirus exposure and HLA in healthy donors (dated by TCRdb to about 2017). The library was generated by the immunoSEQ multiplex PCR assay. The multiplex PCR relied on a mix of 60 forward primers for TCR Vbeta segments and 13 reverse primers for TCR Jbeta segments. The immuneACCESS repertoire file appears here via TCRdb, limited to in-frame rearrangements. These files lack a portion of the clones; in checked studies, under half of the deficit traces to unresolved V genes, and the cause of the others is not known. The sample includes under 200,000 clones, with under 80% observed a single time. 4.3% of the sample goes to the ten largest clones. The sequenced material came from PBMCs. Receptors originate from a man aged 35-49 years in good health and CMV-seronegative.

This chain connects TRBV27 to TRBJ1-5, with a weak D call TRBD1 (6 bases). Germline V gene lookup returns CDR1 MNHEY and CDR2 SMNVEV (reference sequence). Trimming took off 8 bases at V and 3 bases at J, with 23 bases between the two ends. CDR3 length: 17 amino acids. DNA for the CDR3: TGTGCCAGCTCAGGACAGACTGGATCGGGGATCAATCAGCCCCAGCATTTT. Protein: CASSGQTGSGINQPQHF.

This chain links TRBV28 with TRBJ1-2, with 7 bases matching TRBD1. This CDR3 has 13 residues. Trimming at V came to 6 bases and at J to 5 bases, leaving 6 bases not matched to a gene. Germline assignment: CDR1 MDHEN and CDR2 SYDVKM. Here the CDR3 reads CASSRTGVYGYTF. The CDR3, as DNA: TGTGCCAGCAGCCGAACAGGGGTATATGGCTACACCTTC.

The V and J genes are TRBV30 and TRBJ2-1; D unclear. Trimming cost V 4 bases and J 4 bases, with 20 bases left between them. CDR3 length: 16 amino acids. Germline V gives CDR1 GTSNPN, CDR2 SVGIG (reference sequence). CDR3 residues: CAWNLRLEEIYNEQFF. DNA of the CDR3: TGTGCCTGGAACCTACGGCTAGAGGAAATATACAATGAGCAGTTCTTC.

In its sample, this clone was seen once. This sequence joins TRBV7-9 and TRBJ2-7; 7 bases map to TRBD2. This CDR3 contains 17 residues. The germline V gene encodes CDR1 SEHNR and CDR2 FQNEAQ (reference sequence). V trimming: 4 bases; J trimming: 0 bases; junction bases outside the gene matches: 12. CDR3 DNA: TGTGCCAGCAGCTCACTAGAGCGGGGACCAAACTCCTACGAGCAGTACTTC. It codes for CASSSLERGPNSYEQYF.

V usage is TRBV12-5 and J usage is TRBJ2-3; 7 bases map to TRBD1. The CDR3 is made up of 15 amino acids. Trimming cost V 6 bases and J 2 bases; bases outside gene matches: 8. From germline, CDR1 is LGHNT and CDR2 FRNRAP. The CDR3, as DNA: TGTGCTAGTGGAAACCGACAGGGCCCCACAGATACGCAGTATTTT. This gives the protein CASGNRQGPTDTQYF. Variable domain in full (rest from reference TRBV12-5 and TRBJ2-3): DARVTQTPRHKVTEMGQEVTMRCQPILGHNTVFWYRQTMMQGLELLAYFRNRAPLDDSGMPKDRFSAEMPDATLATLKIQPSEPRDSAVYFCASGNRQGPTDTQYFGPGTRLTVL.

This chain joins TRBV6-1 and TRBJ1-6; D gene ambiguous. Trimming took off 2 bases at V and 7 bases at J, with 6 bases between the two ends. There are 13 residues in the CDR3. The V gene's germline CDR1 is MNHNS and CDR2 SASEGT. CDR3 DNA sequence: TGTGCCAGCAGTGAAAAGGAGAATTCACCCCTCCACTTT. Amino acid sequence: CASSEKENSPLHF.

This clone was seen only a few times. V is TRBV6-6 and J is TRBJ1-6; tentatively, D is TRBD1 (6 bases). The ends were cut back, 6 bases at V and 4 bases at J, with 10 bases in the middle. The germline V gene encodes CDR1 MNHNY and CDR2 SVGAGI (reference sequence). This CDR3 contains 14 residues. CDR3 in DNA: TGTGCCAGCAGGAGACAGGATTATAATTCACCCCTCCACTTT. Translated, it gives CASRRQDYNSPLHF.

This chain links TRBV5-6 with TRBJ1-2; D ambiguous. V was clipped by 4 bases and J by 4 bases, with 14 bases between them. Germline CDR1 reads SGHDT; CDR2 reads YYEEEE. CDR3 length equals 14 residues. The CDR3 nucleotides are TGTGCCAGCAGCCCTCGGGAGAGAGCCTATGGCTACACCTTC. Its protein product is CASSPRERAYGYTF.

This clone was counted between two and nine times. V gene TRBV18 combines with J gene TRBJ1-1; tentative D call: TRBD1 (5 bases). The germline CDR1 and CDR2 sequences are KGHSH and LQKENI. The germline V and J ends were trimmed by 9 bases and 0 bases, with 11 bases remaining between them. CDR3 length: 13 amino acids. CDR3 nucleotides: TGTGCCAGTCACGGGGGATTGAACACTGAAGCTTTCTTT. It is translated as CASHGGLNTEAFF.

The chain recombines TRBV7-3 with TRBJ2-3; TRBD2 might be the D (6 bases). The CDR3 has 14 residues. Trimming removed 5 bases from V and 7 bases from J, with 16 bases in between. Germline CDR1 and CDR2: SGHTA and FQGTGA. CDR3 coding DNA: TGTGCCAGCAGCCCTGGACTTGCGGGGAATACGCAGTATTTT. It yields the protein CASSPGLAGNTQYF. The variable domain in full, with the rest retrieved from reference TRBV7-3 and TRBJ2-3, is GAGVSQTPSNKVTEKGKYVELRCDPISGHTALYWYRQSLGQGPEFLIYFQGTGAADDSGLPNDRFFAVRPEGSVSTLKIQRTERGDSAVYLCASSPGLAGNTQYFGPGTRLTVL.

V usage is TRBV5-1 and J usage is TRBJ1-5; TRBD1 aligns across 7 bases. CDR1 and CDR2 (germline): SGHRS, YFSETQ. The CDR3 loop spans 14 amino acids. J was trimmed by 4 bases and V by 0 bases; bases with no gene match: 1. Written as DNA, the CDR3 is TGCGCCAGCAGCTTGGAGGGGGCTAATCAGCCCCAGCATTTT. Amino acid sequence: CASSLEGANQPQHF.

This clone has only a few counts. The chain employs TRBV10-3 and TRBJ2-7, with a weak D call TRBD1 (6 bases). The V end was cut by 6 bases, the J end by 2 bases, with 8 bases between. Per the germline V gene, CDR1 is ENHRY and CDR2 is SYGVKD. The CDR3 covers 12 residues. The CDR3 bases are TGTGCCATCAGGCAGGGGACCTACGAGCAGTACTTC. Translation: CAIRQGTYEQYF.

V and J are TRBV6-4 and TRBJ2-2; 11 bases align to TRBD2. The germline gives CDR1 MRHNA, CDR2 SNTAGT. The CDR3 covers 17 residues. The trim removed 6 bases at V and 0 bases at J, leaving 6 bases unmatched. DNA for the CDR3: TGTGCCAGCAGCCCACTAGCGGGGGCCACGAACACCGGGGAGCTGTTTTTT. This sequence encodes CASSPLAGATNTGELFF.

The chain recombines TRBV20-1 with TRBJ2-1; D is ambiguous. Germline V gene sequence: CDR1 DFQATT, CDR2 SNEGSKA (reference sequence). Trimming shortened V by 3 bases and J by 6 bases, and 6 bases separated the two germline ends. This CDR3 has 11 residues. Here the CDR3 reads CSASTPNEQFF. CDR3 coding DNA: TGCAGTGCTAGTACTCCCAATGAGCAGTTCTTC.

V is TRBV7-3 and J is TRBJ1-1, with D possibly matching TRBD1 (6 bases). The CDR3 loop spans 16 amino acids. Germline CDR1 and CDR2: SGHTA and FQGTGA. The ends were cut back, 6 bases at V and 7 bases at J, with 24 bases in the middle. In DNA, the CDR3 is TGTGCCAGCAGTCCAGGGCGGGGGGGCCCGAACGGTGAAGCTTTCTTT. Translating it yields CASSPGRGGPNGEAFF.

This clone came up a few times. The chain combines TRBV6-5 with TRBJ1-2, with D unresolved. CDR1 is MNHEY, CDR2 SVGAGI, per germline. Trimming pared 0 bases from V and 5 bases from J, leaving 7 bases between. The CDR3 spans 13 residues. The CDR3 DNA reads as TGTGCCAGCAGTTACTCGGCAGGTTATGGCTACACCTTC. Its protein product is CASSYSAGYGYTF.

J is TRBJ1-2 and V is TRBV2; possibly TRBD1 for D (5 bases). With 2 bases removed from V and 2 bases from J, the gap between germline ends came to 18 bases. The CDR3 covers 17 residues. Looked up from germline, CDR1 is SNHLY and CDR2 is FYNNEI. The CDR3 nucleotides are TGTGCCAGCAGTGAAATTTTTGGTGAAAGGGGCAACTATGGCTACACCTTC. It encodes CASSEIFGERGNYGYTF.

This rearrangement joins TRBV4-2 to TRBJ2-5; D possibly corresponds to TRBD1 (5 bases). This CDR3 has 15 amino acids. Germline loops: CDR1 LGHNA, CDR2 YNFKEQ. Trimming cost V 1 base and J 5 bases, with 14 bases left between them. The CDR3 DNA reads as TGTGCCAGCAGCCAAGGGGGCTTTACGGAGGAGACCCAGTACTTC. This encodes CASSQGGFTEETQYF.

There are a few counts of this clone. This rearrangement joins TRBV6-5 to TRBJ1-1; TRBD1 agrees at 9 bases. There are 15 residues in the CDR3. From germline, CDR1 is MNHEY and CDR2 SVGAGI. Trimming took 10 bases from V and 5 from J; bases not matched to a gene: 14. As DNA, the CDR3 is TGTGCCACCAAAACCCCGGGACAGGGAGATACTGAAGCTTTCTTT. Residues: CATKTPGQGDTEAFF.

The genes are TRBV30 and TRBJ2-6; maybe TRBD1 (6 bases). Germline assignment: CDR1 GTSNPN and CDR2 SVGIG (reference sequence). Trimming took 1 base from V and 0 from J, leaving 7 bases between them. This CDR3 is 15 amino acids long. The DNA for the CDR3 is TGTGCCTGGAGTGCGACAGGCTCTGGGGCCAACGTCCTGACTTTC. Protein sequence: CAWSATGSGANVLTF.

The CDR3 loop is CASSVAPDRGFGSNSPLHF. The CDR3 region has the DNA TGTGCCAGCAGCGTAGCCCCGGACAGGGGGTTTGGGAGTAATTCACCCCTCCACTTT. V and J are TRBV9 and TRBJ1-6, with TRBD1 matching over 10 bases. The trim removed 0 bases at V and 6 bases at J, leaving 12 bases unmatched. Per germline, CDR1 SGDLS and CDR2 YYNGEE. The CDR3 runs to 19 residues.

The chain couples TRBV19 to TRBJ2-5; TRBD2 might be the D (5 bases). Per the germline V gene, CDR1 is LNHDA and CDR2 is SQIVND (reference sequence). The CDR3 has 15 amino acids. Trimming cost V 4 bases and J 6 bases, with 18 bases left between them. CDR3 in DNA: TGTGCCAGTAGTACCGACTATCTCGGAGCCCAGACCCAGTACTTC. Protein product: CASSTDYLGAQTQYF. The full variable domain, with the rest looked up from reference TRBV19 and TRBJ2-5, is DGGITQSPKYLFRKEGQNVTLSCEQNLNHDAMYWYRQDPGQGLRLIYYSQIVNDFQKGDIAEGYSVSREKKESFPLTVTSAQKNPTAFYLCASSTDYLGAQTQYFGPGTRLLVL.

The V and J genes are TRBV6-4 and TRBJ2-3; D is uncertain. V lost 2 bases and J lost 0, with 9 bases in between. CDR1 and CDR2 from the germline V gene are MRHNA and SNTAGT. This CDR3 has 15 amino acids. This CDR3 reads CASSDHPGSTDTQYF. The CDR3 nucleotides are TGTGCCAGCAGTGACCACCCCGGGAGCACAGATACGCAGTATTTT.

This chain joins TRBV2 and TRBJ2-2, with 9 bases fitting TRBD2. Germline CDR1 and CDR2: SNHLY and FYNNEI. The J segment lost 10 bases and the V segment lost 6 bases, leaving 9 bases of the junction unmatched. CDR3 length: 14 amino acids. CDR3 loop: CASSERGAPKELFF. The CDR3 DNA reads as TGTGCCAGCAGCGAGCGGGGGGCCCCGAAGGAGCTGTTTTTT.

This chain uses TRBV5-6 with TRBJ1-1, with 7 bases lining up with TRBD1. Trimming took 0 bases from V and 1 from J; bases not matched to a gene: 0. Germline V gives CDR1 SGHDT, CDR2 YYEEEE. This CDR3 is 14 amino acids long. CDR3 amino acids: CASSLGTGNTEAFF. The DNA of the CDR3 is TGTGCCAGCAGCTTGGGGACAGGGAACACTGAAGCTTTCTTT. Combining the CDR3 with reference TRBV5-6 and TRBJ1-1 gives the whole variable domain DAGVTQSPTHLIKTRGQQVTLRCSPKSGHDTVSWYQQALGQGPQFIFQYYEEEERQRGNFPDRFSGHQFPNYSSELNVNALLLGDSALYLCASSLGTGNTEAFFGQGTRLTVV.

This chain joins TRBV30 and TRBJ1-1; possible D gene TRBD1, 5 bases. The length of the CDR3 is 11 residues. Germline CDR1 is GTSNPN and CDR2 is SVGIG (reference sequence). Trimming cost V 0 bases and J 7 bases, with 6 bases left between them. The CDR3 DNA reads as TGTGCCTGGAGTGTAGGGGTTGAAGCTTTCTTT. As protein: CAWSVGVEAFF.

The chain joins TRBV4-1 to TRBJ2-3, with 10 bases matching TRBD2. Per the germline V gene, CDR1 is MGHRA and CDR2 is YSYEKL. This CDR3 has 15 residues. Trimming removed 4 bases from V and 6 bases from J; junction bases left unmatched: 7. In nucleotides, the CDR3 is TGCGCCAGCAGCCCTCGCCTAGCGGGGGAGGATACGCAGTATTTT. This encodes CASSPRLAGEDTQYF.

The chain couples TRBV18 to TRBJ2-7; D gene ambiguous. Germline V gene lookup returns CDR1 KGHSH and CDR2 LQKENI. The length of the CDR3 is 13 residues. Trimming left V 4 bases short and J 6 bases short, with 13 bases between. As DNA, the CDR3 is TGTGCCAGCTCACGAGGCGCGCTTCTCGAGCAGTACTTC. Protein sequence: CASSRGALLEQYF.

The CDR3 spells CSVASGTTGELFF. CDR3 coding DNA: TGCAGCGTCGCTTCAGGGACAACCGGGGAGCTGTTTTTT. This chain joins TRBV29-1 and TRBJ2-2, with D possibly matching TRBD1 (6 bases). CDR3 length: 13 amino acids. The V and J ends lost 6 bases and 5 bases respectively, with 13 bases between them. Per germline, CDR1 SQVTM and CDR2 ANQGSEA.

The CDR3 nucleotides are TGCGCCAGCAGCCCGGACAGGGCTAACTATGGCTACACCTTC. It encodes CASSPDRANYGYTF. This chain links TRBV4-1 with TRBJ1-2; TRBD1 matches 8 bases. The junction had 1 base not matched to a gene; V was cut back by 4 bases and J by 0 bases. CDR3 size: 14 residues. The germline V gene has CDR1 MGHRA and CDR2 YSYEKL.

Written as DNA, the CDR3 is TGTGCCACCAGCTACCCTTGGCAGAGGGGAGGGCAAGAGACCCAGTACTTC. Its protein is CATSYPWQRGGQETQYF. The chain links TRBV15 to TRBJ2-5; 7 bases align to TRBD2. V shed 5 bases, J shed 2 bases, and the junction held 14 bases outside the gene matches. CDR3 length: 17 residues. Germline V gene sequence: CDR1 LNHNV, CDR2 YYDKDF (reference sequence). Looking up the rest from reference TRBV15 and TRBJ2-5 gives the full variable domain: DAMVIQNPRYQVTQFGKPVTLSCSQTLNHNVMYWYQQKSSQAPKLLFHYYDKDFNNEADTPDNFQSRRPNTSFCFLDIRSPGLGDTAMYLCATSYPWQRGGQETQYFGPGTRLLVL.